This note documents a single TCR beta chain sequence. Its antigen is still unknown. This record comes from a study of CXCR3-negative and CXCR3-positive naive CD8 T cells. Overall study: Per library, roughly 1.6 +/- 0.3 million reads; approximately 150 million TRB reads overall.

This CDR3 region has 17 residues. Using triplicate sorts, 250,000 to 350,000 cells were collected each time from every CD8+ T cell subset. 5' RACE that incorporated UMI labels was used to prepare the TRB cDNA libraries. TCRdb reanalyzed the 5' RACE reads and collapses them to one entry per CDR3 protein, without DNA. The listing contains some 130,000 distinct CDR3 sequences. Study conclusions and caveats: Most assays were run on fresh PBMCs (CXCR3 expression partially decreased after cryopreservation).

Specimen: naive CXCR3- CD8+ T cells from blood. Noted subset: CD45RO-CCR7+CD27+CD95- naive CD8+ T cells lacking CXCR3 (TNR3-). The TCR sequence derives from a human donor in good health. Some clones in this sample may be carry-over from other donors' samples. V is TRBV12-3 or TRBV12-4 and J is TRBJ2-5; TCRdb returns TRBD2, unconfirmable since there is no DNA. The CDR3 sequence is CASSSGLAGEIGETQYF.